The 16 T cell receptor beta chains reported below all come from one sample, sequenced in a study of blood T cell repertoires in COVID-19. The method was immunoSEQ multiplex PCR; TCRdb's version includes in-frame clones alone and lacks a portion of them. The table shows 95,000 to 150,000 clones, with approximately 82% occurring only once. Input material: peripheral blood. These receptors originate from an older man with active or convalescent COVID-19.

The J gene is TRBJ2-3, the V gene TRBV9; a possible D gene is TRBD2 (6 bases). Germline CDR1 and CDR2: SGDLS and YYNGEE. Trimming pared 5 bases from V and 2 bases from J, leaving 9 bases between. This CDR3 region has 13 residues. The CDR3: CASSTGDTDTQYF. The CDR3 DNA reads as TGTGCCAGCAGTACGGGGGACACAGATACGCAGTATTTT.

The rearrangement joins TRBV13 to TRBJ2-3; D possibly corresponds to TRBD2 (6 bases). The CDR3 runs 14 residues. Trimming took off 4 bases at V and 3 bases at J, with 11 bases between the two ends. Germline-derived CDR1 and CDR2 are PRHDT and FYEKMQ (reference sequence). The CDR3 bases are TGTGCCAGCAGCTCCGGACTAAGGACAGATACGCAGTATTTT. This gives the protein CASSSGLRTDTQYF.

This chain links TRBV4-3 with TRBJ1-1; 8 bases agree with TRBD1. CDR3 size: 16 residues. V lost 1 base, J lost 0 bases, and 4 bases stayed unmatched. Germline-derived CDR1 and CDR2 are LGHNA and YSLEER. The CDR3 DNA is TGCGCCAGCAGCCAAGGACAGGGGTACATGAACACTGAAGCTTTCTTT. Protein product: CASSQGQGYMNTEAFF.

The chain recombines TRBV30 with TRBJ1-1, with D possibly being TRBD1 (5 bases). The CDR3 is 14 residues long. Germline V gene sequence: CDR1 GTSNPN, CDR2 SVGIG (reference sequence). V was trimmed by 4 bases and J by 1 base, leaving 13 bases between them. CDR3 residues: CAWIKGSGNTEAFF. The CDR3 nucleotides are TGTGCCTGGATTAAGGGGTCGGGGAACACTGAAGCTTTCTTT.

The rearrangement links TRBV5-1 to TRBJ2-7; 8 bases match TRBD2. Germline V gives CDR1 SGHRS, CDR2 YFSETQ. The CDR3 consists of 13 residues. With V trimmed by 5 bases and J by 5 bases, 6 bases remained unmatched. This chain's CDR3 is CASRGTSLDEQYF. The CDR3 DNA reads TGCGCCAGCAGGGGGACTAGTCTCGACGAGCAGTACTTC.

The chain employs TRBV5-1 and TRBJ1-1; D is unresolved. The CDR3 runs 12 residues. Germline V CDR1 and CDR2: SGHRS, YFSETQ. The ends were cut back, 4 bases at V and 5 bases at J, with 9 bases in the middle. The DNA of the CDR3 is TGCGCCAGCAGCCGCAGTAAAACTGAAGCTTTCTTT. This sequence encodes CASSRSKTEAFF.

This sequence joins TRBV9 and TRBJ2-1; 8 bases agree with TRBD1. Per germline, CDR1 SGDLS and CDR2 YYNGEE. There are 15 residues in the CDR3. Trimming removed 1 base from V and 5 bases from J; junction bases left unmatched: 5. CDR3 DNA: TGTGCCAGCAGCGTAACAGGGGGAACCCACAATGAGCAGTTCTTC. Protein: CASSVTGGTHNEQFF.

The V and J genes are TRBV12-5 and TRBJ1-5; TRBD1 matches at 7 bases. The ends lost 1 base at V and 4 bases at J; junction bases unmatched: 7. The CDR3 has 16 amino acids. Per germline, CDR1 LGHNT and CDR2 FRNRAP. In nucleotides, the CDR3 is TGTGCTAGTGGTTTGGCTTCGGGACAGCTGAATCAGCCCCAGCATTTT. This translates into CASGLASGQLNQPQHF. Full variable domain (missing parts from reference TRBV12-5 and TRBJ1-5): DARVTQTPRHKVTEMGQEVTMRCQPILGHNTVFWYRQTMMQGLELLAYFRNRAPLDDSGMPKDRFSAEMPDATLATLKIQPSEPRDSAVYFCASGLASGQLNQPQHFGDGTRLSIL.

CDR3 nucleotide sequence: TGCAGCGTTGGGGCGGACAGGGGGGTGCTTGAAGCTTTCTTT. It codes for CSVGADRGVLEAFF. V is TRBV29-1 and J is TRBJ1-1, with 10 nucleotides matching TRBD1. V was clipped by 4 bases and J by 7 bases; unmatched bases: 9. CDR1 and CDR2 (germline): SQVTM, ANQGSEA. This CDR3 spans 14 amino acids.

The J gene is TRBJ2-7, the V gene TRBV5-5, with 7 bases matching TRBD1. Germline V gene lookup returns CDR1 SGHKS and CDR2 YYEKEE (reference sequence). V dropped 0 bases and J dropped 6; count of bases not matched to a gene: 0. This CDR3 is 12 amino acids long. The CDR3 protein is CASSLDRGEQYF. The CDR3 bases are TGTGCCAGCAGCTTGGACAGGGGCGAGCAGTACTTC.

This chain joins TRBV5-5 and TRBJ2-1, with TRBD2 matching 12 bases. The CDR3 covers 15 residues. From germline, CDR1 is SGHKS and CDR2 YYEKEE (reference sequence). Trimming at V came to 3 bases and at J to 4 bases, leaving 2 bases not matched to a gene. This CDR3 is CASSSGTSGYNEQFF. CDR3 in DNA: TGTGCCAGCAGCTCCGGGACTAGCGGGTACAATGAGCAGTTCTTC.

DNA of the CDR3: TGTGCCAGCAGTGAGGGGACTAGCGGATACTCCTACGAGCAGTACTTC. It codes for CASSEGTSGYSYEQYF. The rearrangement uses TRBV28 and TRBJ2-7; 11 positions match TRBD2. CDR1 is MDHEN, CDR2 SYDVKM, per germline. This CDR3 is built from 16 residues. The J segment lost 0 bases and the V segment lost 5 bases, leaving 6 bases of the junction unmatched.

The chain couples TRBV2 to TRBJ2-3, with D maybe TRBD1 (5 bases). The CDR3 runs to 12 residues. Germline CDR1 reads SNHLY; CDR2 reads FYNNEI. V shed 3 bases and J shed 4 bases, with 5 bases lying between them. The CDR3 DNA reads as TGTGCCAGCAGTGACAGGGCAGATACGCAGTATTTT. This codes for CASSDRADTQYF.

The chain joins TRBV7-9 to TRBJ2-5; 14 bases agree with TRBD2. Trimming at V came to 3 bases and at J to 2 bases, leaving 2 bases not matched to a gene. This CDR3 comprises 16 residues. CDR1 is SEHNR and CDR2 is FQNEAQ in the germline V gene (reference sequence). The CDR3 DNA reads TGTGCCAGCAGCTTGGGACTAGCGGGGGCTCAAGAGACCCAGTACTTC. It encodes CASSLGLAGAQETQYF.

The chain combines TRBV30 with TRBJ1-3, with D unresolved. This CDR3 is 14 amino acids long. Germline CDR1 and CDR2: GTSNPN and SVGIG (reference sequence). V was shortened by 0 bases and J by 5 bases, with 11 bases between the two germline ends. CDR3 DNA sequence: TGTGCCTGGAGTGTACCGGGGAGAAGAAACACCATATATTTT. This gives the protein CAWSVPGRRNTIYF.

The rearrangement joins TRBV5-6 to TRBJ2-1; TRBD1 might be the D (5 bases). The length of the CDR3 is 16 residues. V dropped 1 base and J dropped 2 bases, with 13 bases sitting between them. Germline CDR1 and CDR2: SGHDT and YYEEEE. The CDR3 here is CASSLLNRLTYNEQFF. The CDR3 bases are TGTGCCAGCAGCTTGTTGAACAGGCTCACCTACAATGAGCAGTTCTTC.